The TCR beta chain under discussion was sequenced for a study of shared clonotypes between healthy human individuals. The donors, healthy adults who were HIV-negative, had experienced no recent acute infections or vaccinations. Naive CD45RA+ and memory CD45RA-negative subsets were split from CD4+ cells. An even split of each subset's genomic DNA across several immunoSEQ plates was performed. Methods used by the authors: Junction-only immunoSEQ sequences carried no quality scores, so filtering differed. Using immunoSEQ multiplex PCR, the repertoire was profiled, and TCRdb retains in-frame clones only, with some absent. V and J calls and clone size are copied from that table; D and trimming were computed from the DNA. Of roughly 1,500,000 clones listed, approximately 98.5% are singletons. The CDR3 has 14 residues. With 5 bases removed from V and 0 bases from J, the gap between germline ends came to 8 bases. Germline CDR1 reads LGHNA; CDR2 reads YSLEER.

The clonotype was recovered from a man aged 30 to 39 in good health. The sequencing input was naive CD4+ T cells sorted from blood. Described subset: CD45RA+ positively selected. The genes are TRBV4-3 and TRBJ2-4; D unresolved. The CDR3 region is CASSSELAKNIQYF. The DNA of the CDR3 is TGCGCCAGCAGCTCAGAGTTAGCCAAAAACATTCAGTACTTC.